What follows are 17 T cell receptor beta chains derived from one specimen sequenced in a study of T cells after yellow fever vaccination. A single record per CDR3 protein comes from TCRdb applying MiXCR to the 5' RACE reads. This table holds around 320,000 distinct CDR3 sequences, 8.7% found once. Sequences were derived from CD4+ T cells sorted from PBMCs, sampled 5 days after the yellow fever booster vaccination. The receptors originated from a man in his late teens or twenties who received the YFV17D yellow fever vaccine.

This clonotype was recorded a few times. The chain links TRBV11-2 to TRBJ2-3; 15 bases match TRBD2. Germline assignment: CDR1 SGHAT and CDR2 FQNNGV. This CDR3 spans 17 amino acids. Germline trimming cut 5 bases from V and 6 bases from J; bases unmatched to any gene: 9. CDR3 DNA: TGTGCCAGCAGCCCCCGGACTAGCGGGGGGGCGGGGGATACGCAGTATTTT. This encodes CASSPRTSGGAGDTQYF.

This clonotype was detected only a few times. The V and J genes are TRBV2 and TRBJ2-1; 12 bases map to TRBD1. The CDR3 extends over 15 amino acids. The ends lost 6 bases at V and 6 bases at J; junction bases unmatched: 6. The germline CDR1 and CDR2 sequences are SNHLY and FYNNEI. The CDR3 DNA reads as TGTGCCAGCAGCACCGGGACAGGGGGCCGCAATGAGCAGTTCTTC. This sequence encodes CASSTGTGGRNEQFF.

The gene calls are TRBV12-3 or TRBV12-4 and TRBJ1-1; possibly TRBD1 for D (6 bases). The CDR3 covers 13 residues. The germline V and J ends were trimmed by 7 bases and 6 bases, with 15 bases remaining between them. This CDR3 reads CASNNRDKAEAFF. The CDR3 bases are TGTGCCAGCAACAACCGGGACAAAGCTGAAGCTTTCTTT.

This clonotype occurred a few times. This rearrangement joins TRBV7-2 to TRBJ2-3; 7 nucleotides align to TRBD1. Unmatched junction bases numbered 4, after V lost 5 bases and J lost 2 bases. Germline V gene lookup returns CDR1 SGHTA and CDR2 FQGNSA. This CDR3 is 14 amino acids long. CDR3 residues: CASSRGQPTDTQYF. CDR3 bases: TGTGCCAGCAGCCGGGGACAGCCCACAGATACGCAGTATTTT.

This chain uses TRBV5-1 with TRBJ2-7; 11 bases match TRBD1. Germline CDR1 is SGHRS and CDR2 is YFSETQ. With V trimmed by 1 base and J by 1 base, 10 bases remained unmatched. The CDR3 has 18 amino acids. CDR3 nucleotides: TGCGCCAGCAGCTTGCGAGGACAGGGGGCGAGAGGGTCCTACGAGCAGTACTTC. As protein: CASSLRGQGARGSYEQYF.

This clonotype has just a few counts. The V call is TRBV5-1, the J call TRBJ2-7; 8 bases align to TRBD1. Germline assignment: CDR1 SGHRS and CDR2 YFSETQ. The CDR3 runs 14 residues. After removal of 4 bases from V and 5 bases from J, the junction contained 8 bases not matched to a gene. The CDR3: CASSEGQGEDEQYV. The CDR3 DNA is TGCGCCAGCAGCGAAGGACAGGGAGAGGACGAGCAGTACGTC.

This clonotype was observed a handful of times. The genes are TRBV4-3 and TRBJ2-3; D might be TRBD1 or TRBD2, each matching 5 bases. Germline V gene lookup returns CDR1 LGHNA and CDR2 YSLEER. V was pared by 4 bases and J by 4 bases, with 12 bases between. The CDR3 is made up of 14 amino acids. The CDR3 spells CASSRDGAADTQYF. CDR3 in DNA: TGCGCCAGCAGCCGGGACGGGGCGGCAGATACGCAGTATTTT.

This clonotype was recorded a few times. The chain employs TRBV5-1 and TRBJ2-3; TRBD2 aligns across 8 bases. After removal of 0 bases from V and 4 bases from J, the junction contained 10 bases not matched to a gene. The CDR3 is 17 residues long. The germline gives CDR1 SGHRS, CDR2 YFSETQ. CDR3 sequence (DNA): TGCGCCAGCAGCTTGGTCCGTAGCGGGGAGGCGGCAGATACGCAGTATTTT. It encodes CASSLVRSGEAADTQYF.

This clonotype has more than one count but fewer than ten. The chain employs TRBV6-5 and TRBJ1-6, with D hard to call. CDR3 size: 14 residues. Germline CDR1 MNHEY, CDR2 SVGAGI. V was trimmed by 2 bases and J by 11 bases, leaving 13 bases between them. The CDR3 region is CASSYAAFRAPLHF. In DNA, the CDR3 is TGTGCCAGCAGTTACGCGGCATTTAGGGCACCCCTCCACTTT.

V is TRBV3-1 and J is TRBJ1-1, with D possibly being TRBD1 (5 bases). This CDR3 contains 12 residues. V was cut by 5 bases and J by 11 bases, with 15 bases left in between. Germline assignment: CDR1 LGHDT and CDR2 YNNKEL (reference sequence). CDR3 sequence (DNA): TGTGCCAGCAGCTCAGGGTATCGGGGGGCTTTCTTT. Translated: CASSSGYRGAFF.

This chain links TRBV20-1 with TRBJ2-1; D remains ambiguous. This CDR3 comprises 11 residues. CDR1 is DFQATT, CDR2 SNEGSKA, per germline (reference sequence). V lost 3 bases to trimming and J lost 5 bases, with 5 bases between them. The chain's CDR3 is CSARADNEQFF. Written as DNA, the CDR3 is TGCAGTGCTAGGGCCGACAATGAGCAGTTCTTC.

This clonotype has a count of ten or more. J is TRBJ2-1 and V is TRBV5-1; D possibly uses TRBD1 or TRBD2 (6 bases each). Germline V gene data show CDR1 as SGHRS and CDR2 as YFSETQ. The CDR3 has 15 residues. The V gene lost 4 bases and the J gene lost 9 bases, with 20 bases spanning the gap. The CDR3 sequence: CASSLPGAGTVEQFF. CDR3 DNA: TGCGCCAGCAGCCTCCCGGGGGCGGGCACAGTTGAGCAGTTCTTC.

This clonotype was counted ten times or more. The gene calls are TRBV5-1 and TRBJ1-5; the D gene is possibly TRBD1 (5 bases). Trimming pared 3 bases from V and 4 bases from J, leaving 11 bases between. Germline CDR1 and CDR2: SGHRS and YFSETQ. The CDR3 contains 14 residues. Here the CDR3 DNA reads TGCGCCAGCAGCTGGGGGGACGGTAATCAGCCCCAGCATTTT. This sequence encodes CASSWGDGNQPQHF.

Here the CDR3 reads CATSDWGNTETQYF. DNA of the CDR3: TGTGCCACCAGTGATTGGGGGAATACGGAGACCCAGTACTTC. J is TRBJ2-5 and V is TRBV24-1, with D perhaps given as TRBD1 or TRBD2 (5 bases each). Trimming stripped 2 bases from V and 5 bases from J, with 11 bases between. The CDR3 loop spans 14 amino acids. The V gene's germline CDR1 is KGHDR and CDR2 SFDVKD.

This clonotype was seen a handful of times. V gene TRBV4-3 combines with J gene TRBJ1-1; D is possibly TRBD1 (5 bases). The CDR3 length is 14 residues. Per germline, CDR1 LGHNA and CDR2 YSLEER. V was clipped by 3 bases and J by 7 bases, with 15 bases between them. CDR3 in amino acids: CASSHVDRRGEAFF. Written as DNA, the CDR3 is TGCGCCAGCAGCCACGTGGACCGTAGGGGTGAAGCTTTCTTT.

The rearrangement uses TRBV7-2 and TRBJ2-5; 8 bases are shared with TRBD2. The CDR3 extends over 15 amino acids. Per the germline V gene, CDR1 is SGHTA and CDR2 is FQGNSA. V trimming: 4 bases; J trimming: 3 bases; junction bases outside the gene matches: 7. The CDR3 nucleotides are TGTGCCAGCAGCTACTCGCGGGGGGATGAAGAGACCCAGTACTTC. It translates to CASSYSRGDEETQYF.

This clonotype was counted at least ten times. The chain recombines TRBV20-1 with TRBJ2-1, with D maybe TRBD2 (6 bases). In germline, CDR1 is DFQATT, CDR2 SNEGSKA (reference sequence). The CDR3 sequence is 14 residues long. Trimming left V 1 base short and J 9 bases short, with 16 bases between. The CDR3 DNA is TGCAGTGCTAGAGGGCTGCGGGGATTGGGTGAGCAGTTCTTC. This encodes CSARGLRGLGEQFF.